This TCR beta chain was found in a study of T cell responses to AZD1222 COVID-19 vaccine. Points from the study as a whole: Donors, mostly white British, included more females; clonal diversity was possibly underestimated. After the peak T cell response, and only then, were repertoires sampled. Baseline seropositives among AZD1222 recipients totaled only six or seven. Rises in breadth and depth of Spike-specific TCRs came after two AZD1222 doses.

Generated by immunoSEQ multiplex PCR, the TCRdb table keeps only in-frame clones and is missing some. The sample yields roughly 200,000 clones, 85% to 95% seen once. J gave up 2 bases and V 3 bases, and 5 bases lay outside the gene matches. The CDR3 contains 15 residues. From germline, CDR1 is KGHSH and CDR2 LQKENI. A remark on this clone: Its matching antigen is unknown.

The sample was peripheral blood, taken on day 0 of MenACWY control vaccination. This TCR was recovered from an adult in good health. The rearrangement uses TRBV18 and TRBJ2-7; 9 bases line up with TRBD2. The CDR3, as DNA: TGTGCCAGCTCACCGAGCCTAGCGGGGACCTACGAGCAGTACTTC. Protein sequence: CASSPSLAGTYEQYF. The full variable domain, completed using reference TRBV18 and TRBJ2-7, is NAGVMQNPRHLVRRRGQEARLRCSPMKGHSHVYWYRQLPEEGLKFMVYLQKENIIDESGMPKERFSAEFPKEGPSILRIQQVVRGDSAAYFCASSPSLAGTYEQYFGPGTRLTVT.